This TCR beta chain is drawn from a study of blood T cell repertoires in COVID-19. Study in general: Whether acute or convalescent, the COVID-19 samples came from the United States, Italy and Spain. Sample material is recorded as cDNA or gDNA derived from T cells, B-cell-depleted T cells, or PBMCs.

This CDR3 region has 16 residues. CDR1 and CDR2 from the germline V gene are MNHEY and SMNVEV (reference sequence). With V trimmed by 6 bases and J by 5 bases, 11 bases remained unmatched. Original data processing: Amplification with reference gene primers provided the estimates of nucleated cell counts. The protocol was immunoSEQ multiplex PCR, while the TCRdb copy is restricted to in-frame clones and leaves out a portion. V, J and clone size are taken as reported in that table, and D and trimming were inferred from the DNA itself. The sample carries roughly 250,000 clones, approximately 90% recorded once.

This clonotype originated in a man aged 55 to 70 who had recovered from COVID-19. The sample consisted of peripheral blood. The chain has TRBV27 and TRBJ2-5, with 11 bases matching TRBD2. The DNA for the CDR3 is TGTGCCAGCAGGCGCCGTAGCGGGGGGGCGTCGGAGACCCAGTACTTC. Protein product: CASRRRSGGASETQYF.